Here is one T cell receptor beta chain with its context. Its antigen is still unknown. The data originate from a study of T cell repertoires in cytomegalovirus infection. V was cut by 2 bases and J by 6 bases, with 7 bases left in between. The CDR3 is 13 residues long. The germline CDR1 and CDR2 sequences are MNHEY and SVGAGI. TCRdb re-derived calls from the reads in MiXCR, one entry per CDR3 protein. The table shows around 710,000 distinct CDR3 sequences, with approximately 32% occurring only once. This sample comprised cultured CD8+ T cells from PBMCs, obtained from culture after CMV antigen stimulation. This TCR derives from a human donor in good health (CMV status not recorded). Some clones in this sample may be carry-over from other donors' samples. The V and J genes are TRBV6-5 and TRBJ2-2; D uncertain. CDR3 sequence: CASSYGVPGELFF. In DNA, the CDR3 is TGTGCCAGCAGTTACGGGGTCCCCGGGGAGCTGTTTTTT.